The T cell receptor beta chain described here comes from a study of T cells in Graves' hyperthyroidism and ophthalmopathy. V gave up 6 bases and J gave up 7 bases, with 9 bases separating them. Per the germline V gene, CDR1 is MDHEN and CDR2 is SYDVKM. The CDR3 sequence is 12 residues long. Using RNA transcripts as the source, TCR beta CDR3 regions were amplified. HTBI primers were used for first-round RT-PCR of the TCR CDR3. TCRdb processed the multiplex PCR reads anew with MiXCR; each CDR3 protein has one entry. Of over 350,000 distinct CDR3 sequences in the sample, over 13% were seen once. The sequence was obtained from a man aged 50 or older with Graves' ophthalmopathy. Material: blood. The chain is built from TRBV28 and TRBJ2-2; weak D call: TRBD1 (5 bases). CDR3 sequence: CASSGRDGELFF. In nucleotides, the CDR3 is TGTGCCAGCAGCGGCAGGGACGGGGAGCTGTTTTTT.